The 19 T cell receptor beta chains reported below all come from one sample, sequenced in a study of cytomegalovirus exposure and HLA in healthy donors. Use of 60 Vbeta and 13 Jbeta primers characterized the PCR. TCRdb's table, derived via immunoSEQ multiplex PCR, lists solely in-frame clones and lacks some. The sample lists about 86,000 clones, just over 70% occurring once. Material for sequencing was PBMCs. The receptors were gathered from a man in his 60s in good health and CMV-seronegative.

This chain connects TRBV5-6 to TRBJ1-2, with 12 bases fitting TRBD1. CDR3 length: 16 amino acids. The junction had 12 bases not matched to a gene; V was cut back by 5 bases and J by 7 bases. Germline V gene lookup returns CDR1 SGHDT and CDR2 YYEEEE. The CDR3 DNA reads as TGTGCCAGCAGTCCAAGGAGGGGACAGGGGGCTGGTGGCTACACCTTC. Amino acids: CASSPRRGQGAGGYTF.

J is TRBJ1-1 and V is TRBV6-5, with a weak D call TRBD1 (5 bases). The germline V gene encodes CDR1 MNHEY and CDR2 SVGAGI. V gave up 6 bases and J gave up 10 bases, with 18 bases separating them. The CDR3 contains 13 residues. The CDR3 DNA sequence: TGTGCCAGCAGCGACCCTCTGGGGGGGGGAGCTTTCTTT. It specifies CASSDPLGGGAFF.

The chain combines TRBV5-1 with TRBJ2-6; 8 bases match TRBD1. The ends lost 0 bases at V and 0 bases at J; junction bases unmatched: 5. The CDR3 has 18 residues. Germline V CDR1 and CDR2: SGHRS, YFSETQ. For the CDR3, the DNA is TGCGCCAGCAGCTTGGTGACAGGGGACCTCTCTGGGGCCAACGTCCTGACTTTC. Residues: CASSLVTGDLSGANVLTF.

The chain combines TRBV5-1 with TRBJ1-3; D unresolved. The CDR3 sequence is 15 residues long. The V gene's germline CDR1 is SGHRS and CDR2 YFSETQ. Trimming pared 4 bases from V and 0 bases from J, leaving 11 bases between. The CDR3 is CASSMDGSSGNTIYF. The CDR3 bases are TGCGCCAGCAGCATGGACGGGAGCTCTGGAAACACCATATATTTT.

In this sample, this clone turned up a few times. The chain combines TRBV7-2 with TRBJ1-6; TRBD1 aligns across 10 bases. The CDR3 has 16 residues. Germline V gene data show CDR1 as SGHTA and CDR2 as FQGNSA. V shed 3 bases and J 5 bases; nucleotides not matched to a gene: 4. The CDR3 DNA sequence: TGTGCCAGCAGCTTCTCCGGGACAGGGGATAATTCACCCCTCCACTTT. This translates into CASSFSGTGDNSPLHF.

V gene TRBV6-6 combines with J gene TRBJ1-6; the D gene is possibly TRBD1 (5 bases). The CDR3 has 15 amino acids. Germline V gene data show CDR1 as MNHNY and CDR2 as SVGAGI (reference sequence). The ends were cut back, 6 bases at V and 10 bases at J, with 19 bases in the middle. CDR3 bases: TGTGCCAGCAGCGCCACGGATGTGGGGGGATCACCCCTCCACTTT. This sequence encodes CASSATDVGGSPLHF.

The chain combines TRBV7-9 with TRBJ1-1; the D is unclear. This CDR3 comprises 14 residues. Trimming left V 4 bases short and J 1 base short, with 10 bases between. The germline V gene has CDR1 SEHNR and CDR2 FQNEAQ (reference sequence). Written as DNA, the CDR3 is TGTGCCAGCAGCTACTCTGTTGAGAACACTGAAGCTTTCTTT. Protein product: CASSYSVENTEAFF.

The chain uses TRBV7-9 and TRBJ1-2, with D possibly TRBD1 on 5 matching bases. The CDR3 spans 13 residues. Germline V lookup: CDR1 SEHNR, CDR2 FQNEAQ (reference sequence). V dropped 6 bases and J dropped 4 bases, with 12 bases sitting between them. The CDR3 reads CASRKDSLYGYTF. In DNA, the CDR3 is TGTGCCAGCAGAAAAGACAGCCTCTATGGCTACACCTTC.

V usage is TRBV2 and J usage is TRBJ1-5, with a weak D call TRBD1 (6 bases). The germline gives CDR1 SNHLY, CDR2 FYNNEI. The CDR3 is 15 amino acids. V was shortened by 0 bases and J by 8 bases, with 14 bases between the two germline ends. This chain's CDR3 is CASSEASDRFKPQHF. The CDR3 nucleotides read TGTGCCAGCAGTGAAGCCTCCGACAGGTTCAAGCCCCAGCATTTT.

The chain has TRBV6-5 and TRBJ2-2, with D perhaps TRBD2 (6 bases). This CDR3 spans 13 amino acids. The germline V gene encodes CDR1 MNHEY and CDR2 SVGAGI. Trimming stripped 9 bases from V and 4 bases from J, with 12 bases between. The DNA for the CDR3 is TGTGCCAGTGGAGGGGCGACCACCGGGGAGCTGTTTTTT. Its translation is CASGGATTGELFF.

The rearrangement links TRBV2 to TRBJ1-1; possible D gene TRBD1, 6 bases. This CDR3 spans 14 amino acids. Trimming took off 6 bases at V and 4 bases at J, with 15 bases between the two ends. Germline V gives CDR1 SNHLY, CDR2 FYNNEI. CDR3 in amino acids: CASRPGGGGTEAFF. CDR3 sequence (DNA): TGTGCCAGCAGGCCGGGGGGCGGCGGCACTGAAGCTTTCTTT.

The chain joins TRBV4-3 to TRBJ2-7; a possible D gene is TRBD1 (5 bases). The CDR3 loop spans 14 amino acids. Trimming stripped 0 bases from V and 5 bases from J, with 11 bases between. The germline V gene encodes CDR1 LGHNA and CDR2 YSLEER. The chain's CDR3 is CASSQELVGHEQYF. CDR3 in DNA: TGCGCCAGCAGCCAAGAATTAGTGGGGCACGAGCAGTACTTC.

V and J are TRBV5-1 and TRBJ2-7; maybe TRBD1 (5 bases). The CDR3 has 15 amino acids. The V end lost 0 bases, the J end lost 2 bases, and 12 bases lay between the germline ends. The germline gives CDR1 SGHRS, CDR2 YFSETQ. CDR3 residues: CASSLGGEGAYEQYF. CDR3 DNA: TGCGCCAGCAGCTTGGGTGGGGAAGGGGCCTACGAGCAGTACTTC.

There are a few counts of this clone. V gene TRBV2 combines with J gene TRBJ2-3, with 8 nucleotides matching TRBD2. This CDR3 has 17 residues. The germline V gene encodes CDR1 SNHLY and CDR2 FYNNEI. Unmatched junction bases numbered 13, after V lost 6 bases and J lost 2 bases. CDR3 sequence (DNA): TGTGCCAGCAGCCCCTATACCACTAGCGGTTACACAGATACGCAGTATTTT. It yields the protein CASSPYTTSGYTDTQYF. Complete variable domain (other parts from reference TRBV2 and TRBJ2-3): EPEVTQTPSHQVTQMGQEVILRCVPISNHLYFYWYRQILGQKVEFLVSFYNNEISEKSEIFDDQFSVERPDGSNFTLKIRSTKLEDSAMYFCASSPYTTSGYTDTQYFGPGTRLTVL.

The chain has TRBV7-2 and TRBJ2-1; a weak D match, TRBD2 (6 bases). Germline V gene data show CDR1 as SGHTA and CDR2 as FQGNSA. This CDR3 is built from 15 residues. The V end lost 2 bases, the J end lost 4 bases, and 12 bases lay between the germline ends. The CDR3 loop is CASSLPGLKYNEQFF. Written as DNA, the CDR3 is TGTGCCAGCAGCTTACCGGGACTGAAATACAATGAGCAGTTCTTC.

This chain connects TRBV6-1 to TRBJ2-2, with D tentatively TRBD2 (7 bases). V gave up 5 bases and J gave up 4 bases, with 14 bases separating them. CDR3 length: 15 amino acids. CDR1 is MNHNS and CDR2 is SASEGT in the germline V gene. The CDR3 spells CASSTEGGATGELFF. CDR3 bases: TGTGCCAGCAGTACAGAGGGGGGGGCCACCGGGGAGCTGTTTTTT.

In this sample, this clone turned up a few times. The chain recombines TRBV6-6 with TRBJ2-7; 12 positions match TRBD2. Germline V lookup: CDR1 MNHNY, CDR2 SVGAGI (reference sequence). This CDR3 region has 15 residues. With V trimmed by 3 bases and J by 2 bases, 2 bases remained unmatched. DNA for the CDR3: TGTGCCAGCAGTTATACTAGCGGGGGGACCTACGAGCAGTACTTC. Its protein product is CASSYTSGGTYEQYF.

The chain uses TRBV19 and TRBJ1-5; 9 bases match TRBD1. V lost 5 bases and J lost 4; bases outside the gene matches: 6. CDR3 length equals 15 residues. CDR1 is LNHDA, CDR2 SQIVND, per germline (reference sequence). The CDR3 reads CASSATGGPNQPQHF. CDR3 nucleotide sequence: TGTGCCAGTAGTGCTACAGGGGGCCCGAATCAGCCCCAGCATTTT.

This sequence joins TRBV5-6 and TRBJ1-3, with 7 nucleotides matching TRBD1. V gave up 4 bases and J gave up 0 bases; unmatched junction bases: 7. Germline V CDR1 and CDR2: SGHDT, YYEEEE. The CDR3 sequence is 16 residues long. DNA for the CDR3: TGTGCCAGCAGCAGGGACAGCGGTTCCTCTGGAAACACCATATATTTT. As protein: CASSRDSGSSGNTIYF. Combining the CDR3 with reference TRBV5-6 and TRBJ1-3 gives the whole variable domain DAGVTQSPTHLIKTRGQQVTLRCSPKSGHDTVSWYQQALGQGPQFIFQYYEEEERQRGNFPDRFSGHQFPNYSSELNVNALLLGDSALYLCASSRDSGSSGNTIYFGEGSWLTVV.